This T cell receptor (beta chain) was identified during a study of Ad26.COV2.S vaccination and SARS-CoV-2 variants. As regards this clone: Antigen: not known.

The germline gives CDR1 LGHNA, CDR2 YNFKEQ. Trimming took 4 bases from V and 2 from J, leaving 11 bases between them. This CDR3 is 14 amino acids long. Measured with immunoSEQ multiplex PCR; TCRdb has only the in-frame clones, and not every one. The sample holds some 460,000 clones, about 88% seen once. Treatment denoted: around 19 received Ad26.COV2.S at low or high dose, single or two shots; roughly 5 received placebo; per-sample allocation not given. The investigators took samples on day 63 after the first vaccine or placebo injection. Whoever gave the sample was an adult aged 18-55 years in Boston. Its platform was an Ad26 vector, and its expressed antigen was Wuhan-strain SARS-CoV-2 spike. Study results and caveats: Total T cell responses were possibly underestimated by TCR breadth and depth analyses.

The chain has TRBV4-2 and TRBJ2-5, with D possibly TRBD2 on 5 matching bases. This receptor was taken from a person aged 18-60 years who received the Ad26.COV2.S COVID-19 vaccine or a placebo. Sequencing was performed on peripheral blood, taken in a trial of Ad26.COV2.S vaccine versus placebo. The CDR3 DNA sequence: TGTGCCAGCAGCCCCGGGGAAGGGCAAGAGACCCAGTACTTC. It specifies CASSPGEGQETQYF.